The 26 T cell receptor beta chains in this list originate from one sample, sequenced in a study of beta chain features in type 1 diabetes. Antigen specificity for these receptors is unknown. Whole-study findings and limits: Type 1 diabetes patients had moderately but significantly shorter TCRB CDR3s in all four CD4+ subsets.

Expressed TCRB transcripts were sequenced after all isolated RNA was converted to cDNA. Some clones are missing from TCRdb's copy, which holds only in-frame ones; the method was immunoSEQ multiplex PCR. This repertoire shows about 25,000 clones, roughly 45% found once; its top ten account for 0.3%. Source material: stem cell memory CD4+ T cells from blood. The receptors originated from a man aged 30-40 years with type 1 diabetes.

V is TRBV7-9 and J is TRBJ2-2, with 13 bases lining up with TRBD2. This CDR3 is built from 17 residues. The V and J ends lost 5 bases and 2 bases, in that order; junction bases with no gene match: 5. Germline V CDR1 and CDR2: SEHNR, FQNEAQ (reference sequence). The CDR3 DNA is TGTGCCAGCAGCGGAGGACTAGCGGGAGTAAACACCGGGGAGCTGTTTTTT. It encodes CASSGGLAGVNTGELFF.

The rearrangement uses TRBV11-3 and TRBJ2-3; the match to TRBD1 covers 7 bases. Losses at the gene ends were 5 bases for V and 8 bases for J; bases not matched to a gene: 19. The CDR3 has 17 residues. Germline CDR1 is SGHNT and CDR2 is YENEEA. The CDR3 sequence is CASSRPRGGSEGGTQYF. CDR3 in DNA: TGTGCCAGCAGCCGACCGCGAGGGGGCAGTGAGGGTGGTACGCAGTATTTT.

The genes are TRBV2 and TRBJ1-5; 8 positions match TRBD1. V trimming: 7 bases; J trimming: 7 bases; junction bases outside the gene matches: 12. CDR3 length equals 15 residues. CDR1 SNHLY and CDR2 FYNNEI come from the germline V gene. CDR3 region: CASMGGTGNGQPQHF. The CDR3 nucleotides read TGTGCCAGCATGGGAGGGACAGGCAATGGCCAGCCCCAGCATTTT.

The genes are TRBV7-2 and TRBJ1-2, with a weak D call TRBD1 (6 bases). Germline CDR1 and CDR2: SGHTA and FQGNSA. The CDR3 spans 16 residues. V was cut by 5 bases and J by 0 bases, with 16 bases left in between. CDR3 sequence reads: CASSAQQGLTNYGYTF. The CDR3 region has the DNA TGTGCCAGCAGCGCCCAGCAGGGGTTAACTAACTATGGCTACACCTTC. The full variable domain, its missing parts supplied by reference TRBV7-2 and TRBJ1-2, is GAGVSQSPSNKVTEKGKDVELRCDPISGHTALYWYRQSLGQGLEFLIYFQGNSAPDKSGLPSDRFSAERTGGSVSTLTIQRTQQEDSAVYLCASSAQQGLTNYGYTFGSGTRLTVV.

This chain's CDR3 is CASSPHRGPLHF. The CDR3 nucleotides read TGTGCCAGCAGCCCACACAGGGGTCCCCTCCACTTT. This chain links TRBV6-6 with TRBJ1-6, with 7 bases aligning to TRBD1. Germline V gene data show CDR1 as MNHNY and CDR2 as SVGAGI (reference sequence). The V segment lost 6 bases and the J segment 13 bases; nucleotides outside the gene matches: 6. The CDR3 extends over 12 amino acids.

This CDR3 is CASRTSGGTYEQYF. CDR3 in DNA: TGTGCCAGCAGGACTAGCGGGGGAACCTACGAGCAGTACTTC. This chain links TRBV6-1 with TRBJ2-5, with 12 bases fitting TRBD2. The DNA end favors TRBJ2-7, so the J call may be wrong. This CDR3 spans 14 amino acids. Germline-derived CDR1 and CDR2 are MNHNS and SASEGT.

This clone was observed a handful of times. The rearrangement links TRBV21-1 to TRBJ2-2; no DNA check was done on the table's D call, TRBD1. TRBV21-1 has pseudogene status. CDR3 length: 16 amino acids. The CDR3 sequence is CASSKFSCRGTGELFF. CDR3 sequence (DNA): TGTGCCAGCAGCAAATTCTCGTGTAGGGGGACCGGGGAGCTGTTTTTT.

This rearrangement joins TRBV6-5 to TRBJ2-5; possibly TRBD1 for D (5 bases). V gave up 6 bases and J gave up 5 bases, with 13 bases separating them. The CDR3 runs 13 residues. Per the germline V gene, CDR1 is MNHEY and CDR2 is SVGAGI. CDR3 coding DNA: TGTGCCAGCAGCAGGGTCAGTTTCGAGACCCAGTACTTC. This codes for CASSRVSFETQYF.

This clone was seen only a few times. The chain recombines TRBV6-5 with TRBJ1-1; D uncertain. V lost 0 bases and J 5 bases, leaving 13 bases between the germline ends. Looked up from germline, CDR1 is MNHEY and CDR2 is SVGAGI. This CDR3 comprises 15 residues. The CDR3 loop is CASSYSMGLGTEAFF. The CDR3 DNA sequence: TGTGCCAGCAGTTACTCGATGGGCCTTGGGACTGAAGCTTTCTTT.

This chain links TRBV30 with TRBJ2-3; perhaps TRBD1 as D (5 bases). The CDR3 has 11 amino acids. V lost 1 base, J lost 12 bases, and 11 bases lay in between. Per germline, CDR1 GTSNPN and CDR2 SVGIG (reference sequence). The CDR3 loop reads CAWSEGDSQYF. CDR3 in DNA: TGTGCCTGGAGTGAAGGGGATTCTCAGTATTTT.

CDR3 sequence (DNA): TGCGCCAGCAGCTTGGAGCGGGACGAAGGTCTAGGCTACACCTTC. This sequence encodes CASSLERDEGLGYTF. V and J are TRBV5-1 and TRBJ1-2; tentatively, D is TRBD1 (5 bases). Germline loops: CDR1 SGHRS, CDR2 YFSETQ. The CDR3 spans 15 residues. V was pared by 0 bases and J by 8 bases, with 17 bases between.

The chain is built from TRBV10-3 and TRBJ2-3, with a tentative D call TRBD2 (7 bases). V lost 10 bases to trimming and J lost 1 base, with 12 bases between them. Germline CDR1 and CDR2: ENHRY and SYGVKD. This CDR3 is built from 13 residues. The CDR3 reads CATRGAGTDTQYF. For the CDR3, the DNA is TGTGCCACCCGGGGGGCCGGCACAGATACGCAGTATTTT.

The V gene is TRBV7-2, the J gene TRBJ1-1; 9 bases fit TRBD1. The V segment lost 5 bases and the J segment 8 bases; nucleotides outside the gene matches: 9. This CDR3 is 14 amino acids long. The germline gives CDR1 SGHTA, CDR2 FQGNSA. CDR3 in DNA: TGTGCCAGCAGCCAGGGGACAGGGAATCGAGAAGCTTTCTTT. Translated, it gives CASSQGTGNREAFF.

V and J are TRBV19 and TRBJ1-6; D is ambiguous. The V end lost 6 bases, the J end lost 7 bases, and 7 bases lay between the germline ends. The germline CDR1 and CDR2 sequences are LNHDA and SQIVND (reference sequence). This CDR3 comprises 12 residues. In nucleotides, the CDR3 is TGTGCCAGTAGACAGAGCAATTCACCCCTCCACTTT. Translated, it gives CASRQSNSPLHF.

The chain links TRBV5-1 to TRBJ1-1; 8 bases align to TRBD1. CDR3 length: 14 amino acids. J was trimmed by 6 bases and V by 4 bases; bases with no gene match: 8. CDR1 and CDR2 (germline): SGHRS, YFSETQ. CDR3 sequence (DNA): TGCGCCAGCAGCATCGACAGGGGAATGCCTGAAGCTTTCTTT. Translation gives CASSIDRGMPEAFF.

The CDR3 loop is CASSEFFGGSNQPQHF. CDR3 sequence (DNA): TGTGCCAGCAGTGAATTCTTCGGAGGGAGCAATCAGCCCCAGCATTTT. The chain couples TRBV6-1 to TRBJ1-5; unclear D gene. The CDR3 is 16 residues long. Trimming cost V 2 bases and J 1 base, with 12 bases left between them. Germline V gives CDR1 MNHNS, CDR2 SASEGT.

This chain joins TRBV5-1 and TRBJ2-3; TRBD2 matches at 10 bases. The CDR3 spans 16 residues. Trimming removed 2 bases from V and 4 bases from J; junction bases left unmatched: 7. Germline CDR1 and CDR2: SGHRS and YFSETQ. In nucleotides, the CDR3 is TGCGCCAGCAGCTTCCTAGCGGGAGCGGCGGCAGATACGCAGTATTTT. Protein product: CASSFLAGAAADTQYF.

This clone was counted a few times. The CDR3: CASSNLAAQYF. CDR3 sequence (DNA): TGTGCCAGTAGTAACCTAGCGGCCCAGTACTTC. J is TRBJ2-5 and V is TRBV19; 7 bases are shared with TRBD2. V shed 4 bases and J 9 bases; nucleotides not matched to a gene: 2. The CDR3 spans 11 residues. Germline V gives CDR1 LNHDA, CDR2 SQIVND (reference sequence).

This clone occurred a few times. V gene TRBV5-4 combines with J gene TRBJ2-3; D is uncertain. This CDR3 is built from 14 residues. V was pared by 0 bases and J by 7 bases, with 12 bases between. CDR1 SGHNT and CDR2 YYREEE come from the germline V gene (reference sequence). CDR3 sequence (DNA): TGTGCCAGCAGCTTGGATGGCGGCCCGAATACGCAGTATTTT. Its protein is CASSLDGGPNTQYF.

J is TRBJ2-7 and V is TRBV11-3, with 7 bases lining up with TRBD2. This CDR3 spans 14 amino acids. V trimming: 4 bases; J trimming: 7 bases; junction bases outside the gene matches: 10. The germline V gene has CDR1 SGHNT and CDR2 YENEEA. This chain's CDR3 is CASSSLAALGEQYF. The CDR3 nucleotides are TGTGCCAGCAGCTCCCTAGCGGCCCTGGGGGAGCAGTACTTC.

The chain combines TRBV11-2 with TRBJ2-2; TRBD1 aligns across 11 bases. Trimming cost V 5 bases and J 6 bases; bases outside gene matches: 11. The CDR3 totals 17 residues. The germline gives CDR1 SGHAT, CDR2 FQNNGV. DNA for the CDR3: TGTGCCAGCAGCATAAGAGGACAGGGGGCGTTTGCCGGGGAGCTGTTTTTT. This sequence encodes CASSIRGQGAFAGELFF.

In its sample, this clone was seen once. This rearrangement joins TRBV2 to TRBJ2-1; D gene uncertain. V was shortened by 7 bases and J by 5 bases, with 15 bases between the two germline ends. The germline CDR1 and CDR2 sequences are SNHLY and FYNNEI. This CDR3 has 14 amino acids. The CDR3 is CASTWVTVNNEQFF. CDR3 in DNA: TGTGCCAGCACATGGGTGACTGTGAACAATGAGCAGTTCTTC.

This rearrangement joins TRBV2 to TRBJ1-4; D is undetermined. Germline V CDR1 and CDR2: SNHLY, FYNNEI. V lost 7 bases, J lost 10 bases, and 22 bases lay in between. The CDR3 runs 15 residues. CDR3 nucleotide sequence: TGTGCCAGCACCGAAGGAGTAGTAACCTATGGAAAACTGTTTTTT. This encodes CASTEGVVTYGKLFF.

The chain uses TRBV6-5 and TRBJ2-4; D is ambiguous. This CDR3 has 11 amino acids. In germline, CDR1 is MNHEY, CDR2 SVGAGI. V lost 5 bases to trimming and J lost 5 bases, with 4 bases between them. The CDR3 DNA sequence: TGTGCCAGCAGTACAGAAAACATTCAGTACTTC. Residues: CASSTENIQYF.

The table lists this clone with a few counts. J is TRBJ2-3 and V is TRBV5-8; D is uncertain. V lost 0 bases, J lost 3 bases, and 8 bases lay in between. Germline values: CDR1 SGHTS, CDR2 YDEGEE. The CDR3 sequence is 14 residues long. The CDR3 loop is CASSLGIRTDTQYF. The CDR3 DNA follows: TGTGCCAGCAGCTTGGGTATCAGGACAGATACGCAGTATTTT.

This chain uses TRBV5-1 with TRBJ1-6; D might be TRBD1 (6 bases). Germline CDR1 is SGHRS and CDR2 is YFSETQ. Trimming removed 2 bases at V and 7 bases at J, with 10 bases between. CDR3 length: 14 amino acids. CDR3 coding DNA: TGCGCCAGCAGCTTCAGGGGTGAGAATTCACCCCTCCACTTT. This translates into CASSFRGENSPLHF.